This T cell receptor (beta chain) was sequenced during a study of T cell responses to AZD1222 COVID-19 vaccine. This CDR3 is 15 amino acids long. CDR1 WSHSY and CDR2 SAAADI come from the germline V gene. V was cut by 6 bases and J by 6 bases, with 20 bases left in between. Second-dose intervals of approximately 4 or approximately 12 weeks were pooled. TCRdb's copy holds only in-frame clones and misses some; the assay was immunoSEQ multiplex PCR. The sample comprises 100,000 to 150,000 clones, more than 65% of which are singletons, and roughly a quarter rests with the top ten. The sequence was collected from an adult who received the AZD1222 COVID-19 vaccine. The source material was peripheral blood, sampled 28 days after the second AZD1222 dose. The V gene is TRBV10-2, the J gene TRBJ1-2; D not certain. For the CDR3, the DNA is TGCGCCAGCAGAGACCTCCCGGGTAGGTTCGATGGCTACACCTTC. Translating it yields CASRDLPGRFDGYTF.